What follows describes a single T cell receptor beta chain. V shed 3 bases and J shed 0 bases, with 7 bases lying between them. Germline CDR1 SGHNT, CDR2 YYREEE (reference sequence). The CDR3 length is 14 residues. The data were taken from a study of blood T cell repertoires in COVID-19. For the study at large: Sources were T cells, B-cell-depleted T cells, or PBMCs; the material itself was cDNA or gDNA.

The protocol was immunoSEQ multiplex PCR, while the TCRdb copy is restricted to in-frame clones and leaves out a portion. Seen here are 200,000 to 250,000 clones, approximately 91% observed once, and the top ten hold under 7%. This rearrangement joins TRBV5-4 to TRBJ2-1, with D possibly being TRBD2 (5 bases). Sequencing was carried out using peripheral blood. The source of this sequence is a man aged 55 to 70 who had recovered from COVID-19. The CDR3 region is CASSSDSSYNEQFF. DNA of the CDR3: TGTGCCAGCAGCTCGGACTCCTCCTACAATGAGCAGTTCTTC.